The TCR beta chain under discussion was sequenced for a study of T cell responses to AZD1222 COVID-19 vaccine. The study's findings and limits: Spike-specific TCR breadth and depth grew following two AZD1222 doses.

The CDR3 totals 14 residues. Germline V gene sequence: CDR1 SGHTA, CDR2 FQGNSA. V was clipped by 1 base and J by 3 bases, with 10 bases between them. Some clones are missing from TCRdb's copy, which holds only in-frame ones; the method was immunoSEQ multiplex PCR. The data hold 120,000 or so clones, with about 92% observed a single time. Comment on this clone: Its cognate antigen is unknown.

V is TRBV7-2 and J is TRBJ2-7; D is uncertain. The material sequenced was peripheral blood, taken 28 days after the second AZD1222 dose. The sequence was obtained from an adult who received the AZD1222 COVID-19 vaccine. In DNA, the CDR3 is TGTGCCAGCAGCTTAGAGGGCAGCCTCTACGAGCAGTACTTC. It codes for CASSLEGSLYEQYF.